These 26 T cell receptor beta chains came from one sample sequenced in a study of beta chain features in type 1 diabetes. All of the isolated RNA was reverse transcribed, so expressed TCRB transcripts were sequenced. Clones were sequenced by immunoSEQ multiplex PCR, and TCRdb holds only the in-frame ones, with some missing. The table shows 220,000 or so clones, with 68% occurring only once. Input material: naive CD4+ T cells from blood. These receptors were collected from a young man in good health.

CDR3 nucleotide sequence: TGCAGCGTTGAAGATGGCACTCTAACGCAGTATTTT. Its protein product is CSVEDGTLTQYF. This rearrangement joins TRBV29-1 to TRBJ2-3, with no clear D. The CDR3 spans 12 residues. Trimming removed 0 bases at V and 9 bases at J, with 10 bases between. CDR1 is SQVTM and CDR2 is ANQGSEA in the germline V gene.

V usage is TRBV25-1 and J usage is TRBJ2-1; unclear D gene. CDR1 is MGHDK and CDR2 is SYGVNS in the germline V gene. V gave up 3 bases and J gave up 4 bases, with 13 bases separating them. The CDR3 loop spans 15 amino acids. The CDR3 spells CASSDGLSVYNEQFF. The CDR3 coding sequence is TGTGCCAGCAGTGACGGCCTGAGCGTATACAATGAGCAGTTCTTC.

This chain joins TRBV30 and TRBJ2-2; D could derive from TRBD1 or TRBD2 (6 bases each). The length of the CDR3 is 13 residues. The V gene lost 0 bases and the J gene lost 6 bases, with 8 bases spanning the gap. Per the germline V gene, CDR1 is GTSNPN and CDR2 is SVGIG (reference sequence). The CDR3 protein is CAWSVGGPGELFF. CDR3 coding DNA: TGTGCCTGGAGTGTGGGGGGCCCCGGGGAGCTGTTTTTT.

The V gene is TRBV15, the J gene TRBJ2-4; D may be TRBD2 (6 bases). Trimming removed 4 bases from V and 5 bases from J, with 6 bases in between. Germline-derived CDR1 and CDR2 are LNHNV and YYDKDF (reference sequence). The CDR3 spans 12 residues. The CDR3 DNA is TGTGCCACCAGCACGGGAGAAAACATTCAGTACTTC. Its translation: CATSTGENIQYF. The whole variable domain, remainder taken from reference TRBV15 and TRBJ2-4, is DAMVIQNPRYQVTQFGKPVTLSCSQTLNHNVMYWYQQKSSQAPKLLFHYYDKDFNNEADTPDNFQSRRPNTSFCFLDIRSPGLGDTAMYLCATSTGENIQYFGAGTRLSVL.

In DNA, the CDR3 is TGTGCCAGCAGTTCCTCGGGACTCTTCCCGGGTGGCTACACCTTC. It translates to CASSSSGLFPGGYTF. This chain joins TRBV6-6 and TRBJ1-2; maybe TRBD1 (5 bases). The V gene lost 4 bases and the J gene lost 7 bases, with 19 bases spanning the gap. Germline CDR1 MNHNY, CDR2 SVGAGI (reference sequence). The CDR3 is 15 residues long.

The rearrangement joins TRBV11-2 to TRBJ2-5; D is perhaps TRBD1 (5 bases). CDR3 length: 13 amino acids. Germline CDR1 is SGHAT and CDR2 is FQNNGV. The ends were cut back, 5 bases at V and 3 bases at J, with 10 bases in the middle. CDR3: CASSADREETQYF. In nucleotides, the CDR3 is TGTGCCAGCAGCGCCGACAGAGAAGAGACCCAGTACTTC.

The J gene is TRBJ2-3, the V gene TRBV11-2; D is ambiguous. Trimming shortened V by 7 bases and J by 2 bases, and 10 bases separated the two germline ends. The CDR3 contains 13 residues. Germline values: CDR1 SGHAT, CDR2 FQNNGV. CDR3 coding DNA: TGTGCCAGCATCTCCCAGCCCACAGATACGCAGTATTTT. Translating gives CASISQPTDTQYF.

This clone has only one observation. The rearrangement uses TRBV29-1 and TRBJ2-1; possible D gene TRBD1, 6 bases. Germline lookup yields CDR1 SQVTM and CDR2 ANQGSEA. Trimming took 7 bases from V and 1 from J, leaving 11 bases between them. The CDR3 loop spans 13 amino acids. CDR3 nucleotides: TGCAGCGCACAAGGACAGTCCTACAATGAGCAGTTCTTC. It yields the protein CSAQGQSYNEQFF.

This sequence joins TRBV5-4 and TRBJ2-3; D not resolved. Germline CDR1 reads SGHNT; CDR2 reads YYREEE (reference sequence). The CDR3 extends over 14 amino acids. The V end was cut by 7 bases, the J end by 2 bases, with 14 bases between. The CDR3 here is CASRPGRLTDTQYF. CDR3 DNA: TGTGCCAGCCGGCCCGGTCGACTCACAGATACGCAGTATTTT.

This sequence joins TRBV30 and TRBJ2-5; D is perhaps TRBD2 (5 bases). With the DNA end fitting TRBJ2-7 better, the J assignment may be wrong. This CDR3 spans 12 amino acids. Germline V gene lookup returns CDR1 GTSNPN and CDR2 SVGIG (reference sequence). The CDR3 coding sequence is TGTGCCTGGAGTTTCCAGGCGGGCGAGCAGTACTTC. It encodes CAWSFQAGEQYF.

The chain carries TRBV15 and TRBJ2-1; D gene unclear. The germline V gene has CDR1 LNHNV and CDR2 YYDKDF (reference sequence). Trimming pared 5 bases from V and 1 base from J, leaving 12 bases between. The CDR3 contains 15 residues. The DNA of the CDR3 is TGTGCCACCAGCGGGGTAGGGTTGTCCTACAATGAGCAGTTCTTC. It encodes CATSGVGLSYNEQFF.

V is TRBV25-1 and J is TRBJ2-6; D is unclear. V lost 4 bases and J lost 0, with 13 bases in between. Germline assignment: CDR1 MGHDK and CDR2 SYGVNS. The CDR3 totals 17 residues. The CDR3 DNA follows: TGTGCCAGCAGTGTGGACCGAGATACCTCTGGGGCCAACGTCCTGACTTTC. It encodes CASSVDRDTSGANVLTF.

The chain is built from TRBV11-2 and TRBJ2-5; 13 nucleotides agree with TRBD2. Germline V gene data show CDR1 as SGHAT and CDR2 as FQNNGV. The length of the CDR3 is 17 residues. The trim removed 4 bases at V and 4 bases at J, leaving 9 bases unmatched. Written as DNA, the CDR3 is TGTGCCAGCAGCTCCGGACTAGCGGGAGCTTCGGGAGAGACCCAGTACTTC. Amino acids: CASSSGLAGASGETQYF.

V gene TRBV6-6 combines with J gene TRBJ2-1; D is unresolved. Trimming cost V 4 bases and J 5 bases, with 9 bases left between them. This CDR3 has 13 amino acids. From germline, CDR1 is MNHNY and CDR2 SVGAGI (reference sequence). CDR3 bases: TGTGCCAGCAGTTCAAACGCTCACAATGAGCAGTTCTTC. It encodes CASSSNAHNEQFF.

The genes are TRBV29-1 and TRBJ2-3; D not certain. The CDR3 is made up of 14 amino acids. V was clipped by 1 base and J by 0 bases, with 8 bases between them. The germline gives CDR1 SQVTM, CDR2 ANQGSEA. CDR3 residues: CSVEGKASTDTQYF. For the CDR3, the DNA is TGCAGCGTTGAAGGAAAGGCTAGCACAGATACGCAGTATTTT.

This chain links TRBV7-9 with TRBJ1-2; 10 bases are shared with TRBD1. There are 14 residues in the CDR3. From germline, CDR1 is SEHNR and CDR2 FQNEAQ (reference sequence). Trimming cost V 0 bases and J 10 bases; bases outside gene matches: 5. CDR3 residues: CASSLALDRGTYTF. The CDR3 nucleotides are TGTGCCAGCAGCTTAGCGCTGGACAGGGGGACCTACACCTTC.

The CDR3 protein is CASSLEGRGHQPQHF. The CDR3 DNA reads as TGCGCCAGCAGCTTGGAGGGCAGGGGCCATCAGCCCCAGCATTTT. The rearrangement links TRBV5-1 to TRBJ1-5; possible D gene TRBD1, 6 bases. Germline assignment: CDR1 SGHRS and CDR2 YFSETQ. This CDR3 has 15 residues. V lost 0 bases and J lost 5, with 12 bases in between.

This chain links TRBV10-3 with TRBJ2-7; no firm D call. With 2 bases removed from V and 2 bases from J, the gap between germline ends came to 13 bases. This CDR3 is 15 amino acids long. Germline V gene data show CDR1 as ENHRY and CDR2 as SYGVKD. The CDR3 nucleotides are TGTGCCATCAGTGAGAGGGCCCCTGAGACCTACGAGCAGTACTTC. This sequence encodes CAISERAPETYEQYF.

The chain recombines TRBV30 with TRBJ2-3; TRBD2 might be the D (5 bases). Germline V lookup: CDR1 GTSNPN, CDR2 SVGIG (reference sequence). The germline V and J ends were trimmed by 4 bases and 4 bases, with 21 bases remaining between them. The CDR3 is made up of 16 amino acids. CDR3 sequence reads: CAWTSASSLRSDTQYF. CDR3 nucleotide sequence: TGTGCCTGGACCTCGGCTAGCAGTTTAAGATCAGATACGCAGTATTTT.

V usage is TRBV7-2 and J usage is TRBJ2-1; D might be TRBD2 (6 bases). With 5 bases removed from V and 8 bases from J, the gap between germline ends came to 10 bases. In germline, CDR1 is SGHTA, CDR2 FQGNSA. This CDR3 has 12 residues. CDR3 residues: CASSRDFYEQFF. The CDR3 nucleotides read TGTGCCAGCAGCCGGGACTTCTATGAGCAGTTCTTC.

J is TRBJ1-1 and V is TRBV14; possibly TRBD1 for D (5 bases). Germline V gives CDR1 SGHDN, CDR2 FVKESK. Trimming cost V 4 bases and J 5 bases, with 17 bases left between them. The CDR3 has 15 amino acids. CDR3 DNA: TGTGCCAGCAGCCGCGGACCCCCGGGGGAGACTGAAGCTTTCTTT. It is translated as CASSRGPPGETEAFF.

CDR3 sequence: CSARGPGPYF. The DNA for the CDR3 is TGCAGTGCTAGAGGTCCGGGTCCTTACTTC. The chain carries TRBV20-1 and TRBJ2-7; no definite D call. The CDR3 has 10 amino acids. The V gene's germline CDR1 is DFQATT and CDR2 SNEGSKA (reference sequence). V was trimmed by 1 base and J by 13 bases, leaving 11 bases between them.

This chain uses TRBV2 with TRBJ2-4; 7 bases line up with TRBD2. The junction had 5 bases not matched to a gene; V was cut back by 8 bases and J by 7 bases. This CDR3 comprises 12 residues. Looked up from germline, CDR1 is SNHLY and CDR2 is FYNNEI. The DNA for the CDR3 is TGTGCCAGCGGGACTATGGGGAACATTCAGTACTTC. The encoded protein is CASGTMGNIQYF.

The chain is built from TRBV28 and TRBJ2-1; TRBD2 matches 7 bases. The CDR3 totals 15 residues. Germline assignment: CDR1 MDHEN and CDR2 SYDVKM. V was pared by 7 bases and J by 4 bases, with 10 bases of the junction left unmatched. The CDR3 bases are TGTGCCAGCAATAGCGGGCCGCTCGATTACAATGAGCAGTTCTTC. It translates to CASNSGPLDYNEQFF.

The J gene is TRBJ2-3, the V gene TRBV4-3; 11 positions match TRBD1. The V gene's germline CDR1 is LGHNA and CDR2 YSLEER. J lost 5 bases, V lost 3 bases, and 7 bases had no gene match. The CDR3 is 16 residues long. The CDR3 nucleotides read TGCGCCAGCAGCCACGGGACAGGGGGAAAGGGAGATACGCAGTATTTT. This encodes CASSHGTGGKGDTQYF.

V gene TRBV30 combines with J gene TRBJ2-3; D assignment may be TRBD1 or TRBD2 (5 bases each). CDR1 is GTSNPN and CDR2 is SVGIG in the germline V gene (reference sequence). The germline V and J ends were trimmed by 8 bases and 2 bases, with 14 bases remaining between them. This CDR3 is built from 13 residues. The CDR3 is CAGTGPNTDTQYF. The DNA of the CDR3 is TGTGCCGGAACGGGGCCTAACACAGATACGCAGTATTTT.